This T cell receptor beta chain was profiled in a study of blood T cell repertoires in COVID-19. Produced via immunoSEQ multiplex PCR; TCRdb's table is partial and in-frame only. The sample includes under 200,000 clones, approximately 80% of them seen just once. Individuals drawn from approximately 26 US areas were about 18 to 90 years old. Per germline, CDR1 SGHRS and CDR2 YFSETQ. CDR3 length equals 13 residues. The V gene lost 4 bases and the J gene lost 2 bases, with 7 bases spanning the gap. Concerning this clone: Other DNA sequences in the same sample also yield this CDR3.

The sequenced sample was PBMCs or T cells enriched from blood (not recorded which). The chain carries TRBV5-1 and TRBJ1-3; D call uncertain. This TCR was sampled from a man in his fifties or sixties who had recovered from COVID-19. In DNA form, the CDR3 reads TGCGCCAGCAGCCTGGCCACTGGAAACACCATATATTTT. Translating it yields CASSLATGNTIYF.